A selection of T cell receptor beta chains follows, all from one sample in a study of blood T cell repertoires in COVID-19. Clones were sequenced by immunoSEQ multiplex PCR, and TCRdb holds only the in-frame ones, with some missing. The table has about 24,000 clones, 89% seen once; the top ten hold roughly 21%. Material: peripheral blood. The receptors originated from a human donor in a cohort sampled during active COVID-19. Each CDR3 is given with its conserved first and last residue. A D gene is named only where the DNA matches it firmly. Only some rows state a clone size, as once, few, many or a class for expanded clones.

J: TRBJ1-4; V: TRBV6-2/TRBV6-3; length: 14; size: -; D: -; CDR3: CASSTGLSPEKLFF; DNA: TGTGCCAGCAGTACCGGACTCAGTCCCGAAAAACTGTTTTTT
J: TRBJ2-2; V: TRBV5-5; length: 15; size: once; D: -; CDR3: CASSLVSLHTGELFF; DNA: TGTGCCAGCAGCTTGGTCTCCCTACACACCGGGGAGCTGTTTTTT
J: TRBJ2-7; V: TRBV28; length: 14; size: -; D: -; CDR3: CASSPGSPAYEQYF; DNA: TGTGCCAGCAGTCCCGGTTCCCCGGCCTACGAGCAGTACTTC
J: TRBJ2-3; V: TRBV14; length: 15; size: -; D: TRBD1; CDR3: CASSRTGSSADTQYF; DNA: TGTGCCAGCAGCCGGACAGGGTCTAGTGCAGATACGCAGTATTTT
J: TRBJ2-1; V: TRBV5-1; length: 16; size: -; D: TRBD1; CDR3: CASSLEGAHSYNEQFF; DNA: TGCGCCAGCAGCTTGGAGGGGGCCCACTCCTACAATGAGCAGTTCTTC
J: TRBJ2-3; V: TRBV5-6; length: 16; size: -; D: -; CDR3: CASSLGPAHSTDTQYF; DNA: TGTGCCAGCAGCTTGGGCCCCGCTCACTCCACAGATACGCAGTATTTT
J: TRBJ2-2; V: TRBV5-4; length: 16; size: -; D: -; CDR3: CASSRGPGANTGELFF; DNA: TGTGCCAGCAGCCGGGGTCCAGGGGCGAACACCGGGGAGCTGTTTTTT
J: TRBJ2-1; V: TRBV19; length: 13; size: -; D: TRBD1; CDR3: CASSRQGLSEQFF; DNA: TGTGCCAGTAGCCGACAGGGGTTAAGTGAGCAGTTCTTC
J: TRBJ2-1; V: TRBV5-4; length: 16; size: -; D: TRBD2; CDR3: CASTRSAGAGSGEQFF; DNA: TGTGCCAGCACCAGGTCGGCGGGAGCCGGTTCGGGTGAGCAGTTCTTC
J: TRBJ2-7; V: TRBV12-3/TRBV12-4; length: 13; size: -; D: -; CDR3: CASRVTGTYEQYF; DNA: TGTGCCAGCAGGGTGACTGGAACCTACGAGCAGTACTTC
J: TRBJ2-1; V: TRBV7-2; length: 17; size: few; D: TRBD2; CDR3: CASSLAIAGGTYNEQFF; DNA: TGTGCCAGCAGCTTAGCTATAGCGGGAGGCACCTACAATGAGCAGTTCTTC
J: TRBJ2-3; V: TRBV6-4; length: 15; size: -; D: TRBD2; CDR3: CASSGLAGGTDTQYF; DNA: TGTGCCAGCTCGGGACTAGCGGGGGGCACAGATACGCAGTATTTT
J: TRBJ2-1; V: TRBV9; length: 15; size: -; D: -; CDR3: CASSVDRSSYNEQFF; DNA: TGTGCCAGCAGCGTAGACCGGAGCTCCTACAATGAGCAGTTCTTC
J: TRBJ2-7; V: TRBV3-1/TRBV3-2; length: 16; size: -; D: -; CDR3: CASSQVPLAVSYEQYF; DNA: TGTGCCAGCAGCCAAGTCCCGCTAGCCGTGTCCTACGAGCAGTACTTC
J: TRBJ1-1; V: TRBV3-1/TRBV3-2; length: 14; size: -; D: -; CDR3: CASSPPSNRLGAFF; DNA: TGTGCCAGCAGCCCCCCCTCGAACCGTCTCGGAGCTTTCTTT
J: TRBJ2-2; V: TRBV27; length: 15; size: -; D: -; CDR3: CASSSWQGGTGELFF; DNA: TGTGCCAGCAGTTCTTGGCAGGGGGGCACCGGGGAGCTGTTTTTT
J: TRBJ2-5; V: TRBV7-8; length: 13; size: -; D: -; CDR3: CASSYDRQETQYF; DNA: TGTGCCAGCAGTTACGACAGACAAGAGACCCAGTACTTC
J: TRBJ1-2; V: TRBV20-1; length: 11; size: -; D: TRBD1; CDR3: CSARQGYGYTF; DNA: TGCAGTGCGCGACAGGGTTATGGCTACACCTTC
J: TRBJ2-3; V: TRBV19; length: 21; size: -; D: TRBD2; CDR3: CASSILRTSGGARGSTDTQYF; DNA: TGTGCCAGTAGTATCCTCAGGACTAGCGGGGGGGCCAGAGGTAGCACAGATACGCAGTATTTT
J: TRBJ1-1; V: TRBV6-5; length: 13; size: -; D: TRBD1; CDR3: CATRDRENTEAFF; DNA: TGTGCCACCCGGGACAGAGAAAACACTGAAGCTTTCTTT
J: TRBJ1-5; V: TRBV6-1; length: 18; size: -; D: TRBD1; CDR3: CASSGRGQGAASNQPQHF; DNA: TGTGCCAGCAGTGGCCGAGGACAGGGGGCCGCTAGCAATCAGCCCCAGCATTTT
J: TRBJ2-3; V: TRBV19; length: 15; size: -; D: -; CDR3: CASSRTGDPTDTQYF; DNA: TGTGCCAGTAGTAGAACGGGAGACCCCACAGATACGCAGTATTTT
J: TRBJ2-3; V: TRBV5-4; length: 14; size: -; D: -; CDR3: CASSLSTSADTQYF; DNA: TGTGCCAGCAGCCTCTCGACTAGTGCAGATACGCAGTATTTT
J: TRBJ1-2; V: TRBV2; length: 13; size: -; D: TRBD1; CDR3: CASRVTGEDGYTF; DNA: TGTGCCAGCAGGGTAACAGGGGAGGACGGCTACACCTTC
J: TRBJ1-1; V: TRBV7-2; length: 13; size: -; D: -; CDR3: CASSLSGLTEAFF; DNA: TGTGCCAGCAGCTTATCGGGGTTGACTGAAGCTTTCTTT
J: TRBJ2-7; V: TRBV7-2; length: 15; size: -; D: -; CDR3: CASSLAPGTRYEQYF; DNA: TGTGCCAGCAGCTTAGCGCCCGGGACTCGATACGAGCAGTACTTC
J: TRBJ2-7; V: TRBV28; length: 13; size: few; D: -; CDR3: CASIEQLAGEQYF; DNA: TGTGCCAGCATCGAACAGCTGGCAGGGGAGCAGTACTTC
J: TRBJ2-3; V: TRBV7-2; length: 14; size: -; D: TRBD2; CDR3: CASSLGLAGDTQYF; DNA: TGTGCCAGCAGCTTGGGACTAGCAGGAGATACGCAGTATTTT
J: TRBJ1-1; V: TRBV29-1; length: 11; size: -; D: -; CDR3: CSKRWGPEAFF; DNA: TGCAGCAAACGATGGGGGCCTGAAGCTTTCTTT
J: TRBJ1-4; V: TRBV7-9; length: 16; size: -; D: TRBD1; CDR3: CASTGQGTGTNEKLFF; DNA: TGTGCCAGCACAGGACAGGGGACTGGAACTAATGAAAAACTGTTTTTT
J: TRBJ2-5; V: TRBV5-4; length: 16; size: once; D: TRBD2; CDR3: CASRSGTSGSKETQYF; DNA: TGTGCCAGCAGATCAGGGACTAGCGGGAGCAAAGAGACCCAGTACTTC
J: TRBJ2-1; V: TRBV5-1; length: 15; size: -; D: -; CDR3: CATRLDSVKYNEQFF; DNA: TGCGCCACCCGTCTGGACTCAGTTAAATACAATGAGCAGTTCTTC
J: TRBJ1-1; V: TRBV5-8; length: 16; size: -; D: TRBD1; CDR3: CASSHWVGQGQSEAFF; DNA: TGTGCCAGCAGCCATTGGGTAGGACAGGGACAGAGTGAAGCTTTCTTT
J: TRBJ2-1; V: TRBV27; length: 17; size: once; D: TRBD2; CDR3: CASSAREGTSSYNEQFF; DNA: TGTGCCAGCAGTGCACGGGAGGGTACTAGCTCCTACAATGAGCAGTTCTTC
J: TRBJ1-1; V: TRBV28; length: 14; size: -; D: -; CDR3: CASSFFGRSAEAFF; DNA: TGTGCCAGCAGTTTTTTCGGGAGAAGCGCTGAAGCTTTCTTT
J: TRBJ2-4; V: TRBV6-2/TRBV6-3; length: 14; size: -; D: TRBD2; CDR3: CASSFAGGRNIQYF; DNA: TGTGCCAGCAGTTTCGCGGGAGGGAGAAACATTCAGTACTTC
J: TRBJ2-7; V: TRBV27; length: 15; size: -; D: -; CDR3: CASSLGPGPIYEQYF; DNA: TGTGCCAGCAGTTTAGGTCCAGGGCCCATCTACGAGCAGTACTTC
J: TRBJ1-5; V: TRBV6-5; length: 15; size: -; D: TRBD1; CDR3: CASSYSGTARQPQHF; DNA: TGTGCCAGCAGTTACTCCGGGACAGCTCGCCAGCCCCAGCATTTT
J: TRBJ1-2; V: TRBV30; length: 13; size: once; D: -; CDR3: CAWSVQTNYGYTF; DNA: TGTGCCTGGAGTGTACAAACTAACTATGGCTACACCTTC
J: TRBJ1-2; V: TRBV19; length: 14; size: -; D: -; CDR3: CASSLGQGGYGYTF; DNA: TGTGCCAGTTCCTTGGGGCAGGGTGGCTATGGCTACACCTTC
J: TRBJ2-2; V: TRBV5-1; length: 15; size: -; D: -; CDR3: CASGPSDSSTGELFF; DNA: TGCGCCAGCGGGCCATCGGACAGCTCCACCGGGGAGCTGTTTTTT
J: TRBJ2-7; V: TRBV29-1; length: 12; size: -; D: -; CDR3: CSVAQGTGEQYF; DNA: TGCAGCGTGGCGCAGGGGACGGGAGAGCAGTACTTC
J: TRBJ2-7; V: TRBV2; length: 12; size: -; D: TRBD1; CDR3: CASTDRDYEQYF; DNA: TGTGCCAGCACCGACAGGGACTACGAGCAGTACTTC
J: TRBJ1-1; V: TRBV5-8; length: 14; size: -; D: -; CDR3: CASSLGPTGPGAFF; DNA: TGTGCCAGCAGCTTAGGACCCACAGGGCCGGGGGCTTTCTTT
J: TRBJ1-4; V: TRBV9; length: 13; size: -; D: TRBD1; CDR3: CASRQGPNEKLFF; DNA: TGTGCCAGCAGACAGGGGCCTAATGAAAAACTGTTTTTT
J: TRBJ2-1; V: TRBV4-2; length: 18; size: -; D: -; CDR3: CASSQEWTYTDSYNEQFF; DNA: TGTGCCAGCAGCCAAGAATGGACATACACCGACTCCTACAATGAGCAGTTCTTC
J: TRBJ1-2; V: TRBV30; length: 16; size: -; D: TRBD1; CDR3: CAWSSYPGQNNYGYTF; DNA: TGTGCCTGGAGCTCCTATCCGGGACAGAATAACTATGGCTACACCTTC
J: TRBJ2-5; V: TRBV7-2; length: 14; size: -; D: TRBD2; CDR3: CASIHLAGEETQYF; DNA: TGTGCCAGCATCCACCTAGCGGGAGAAGAGACCCAGTACTTC